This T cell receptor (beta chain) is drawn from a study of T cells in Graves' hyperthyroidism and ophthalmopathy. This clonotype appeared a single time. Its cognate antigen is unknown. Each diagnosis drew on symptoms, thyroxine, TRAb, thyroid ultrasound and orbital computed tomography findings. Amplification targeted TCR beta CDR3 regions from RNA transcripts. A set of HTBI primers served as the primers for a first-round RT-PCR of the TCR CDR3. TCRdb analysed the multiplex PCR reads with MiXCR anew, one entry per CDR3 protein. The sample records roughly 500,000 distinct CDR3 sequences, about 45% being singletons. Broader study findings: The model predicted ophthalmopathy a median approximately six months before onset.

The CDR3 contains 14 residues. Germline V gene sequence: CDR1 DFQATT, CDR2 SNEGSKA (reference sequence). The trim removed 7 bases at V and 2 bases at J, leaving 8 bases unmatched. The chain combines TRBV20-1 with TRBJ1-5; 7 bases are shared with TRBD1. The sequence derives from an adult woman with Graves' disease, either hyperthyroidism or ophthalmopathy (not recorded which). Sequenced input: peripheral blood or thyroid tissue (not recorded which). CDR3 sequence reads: CSVHRGRGNQPQHF. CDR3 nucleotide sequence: TGCAGTGTTCACAGGGGACGAGGCAATCAGCCCCAGCATTTT.